The clone carrying this TCR beta chain was found a few times. The antigen is unknown. The entry originates in a study of cytomegalovirus exposure and HLA in healthy donors. Study background: Genotyping of under 500 donors showed that about 79% belonged to the Caucasian-associated ancestry cluster. Study-wide points: TCR beta V segments were, for the most part, productive about 87% or about 30% of the time in an earlier analysis. Associated with cytomegalovirus, according to the listing, were 150 to 200 TCR beta chains.

As for the donors, each was a healthy bone marrow donor. The germline V and J ends were trimmed by 2 bases and 4 bases, with 13 bases remaining between them. This CDR3 has 16 amino acids. CDR1 is SGHRS, CDR2 YFSETQ, per germline. In the PCR, 60 Vbeta and 13 Jbeta primers were used. Sequencing was performed with immunoSEQ multiplex PCR; in TCRdb, only in-frame clones are kept and a portion is missing. This table holds some 81,000 clones, around 70% found once. The rearrangement links TRBV5-1 to TRBJ2-6; maybe TRBD2 (5 bases). Sequencing was carried out using PBMCs. The origin of this receptor is a woman aged 40 to 50 in good health and CMV-seropositive. CDR3 in amino acids: CASSFARERGANVLTF. In DNA form, the CDR3 reads TGCGCCAGCAGCTTTGCTAGGGAGAGGGGGGCCAACGTCCTGACTTTC.